The 27 T cell receptor beta chains given below trace back to one sample, sequenced in a study of identical twins. MiXCR, applied by TCRdb to the 5' RACE reads, yields one record per CDR3 protein. The sample records about 530,000 distinct CDR3 sequences, 20% to 25% being singletons. These data were also filed under a second study, of yellow fever vaccine responses in identical twins.

The sequenced sample was CD4+ T cells sorted from blood. Every receptor here comes from a young woman in good health.

This clonotype was seen a few times. The chain has TRBV20-1 and TRBJ2-1; 7 bases match TRBD2. The germline CDR1 and CDR2 sequences are DFQATT and SNEGSKA (reference sequence). The CDR3 contains 15 residues. J was trimmed by 3 bases and V by 1 base; bases with no gene match: 6. The CDR3 region is CSARGPAGSYNEQFF. DNA of the CDR3: TGCAGTGCTAGAGGCCCAGCGGGAAGCTACAATGAGCAGTTCTTC.

The chain couples TRBV6-1 to TRBJ2-3, with 9 bases lining up with TRBD2. CDR3 length: 15 residues. CDR1 is MNHNS, CDR2 SASEGT, per germline. The junction had 3 bases not matched to a gene; V was cut back by 4 bases and J by 1 base. As DNA, the CDR3 is TGTGCCAGCAGTGTGAGACTAGCGGGCACAGATACGCAGTATTTT. Translation: CASSVRLAGTDTQYF.

As DNA, the CDR3 is TGTGCCAGCTCACCAAGCCAGGGCCAATTATTCTATGGCTACACCTTC. Its translation is CASSPSQGQLFYGYTF. This chain links TRBV18 with TRBJ1-2; D is possibly TRBD1 (5 bases). There are 16 residues in the CDR3. Germline V lookup: CDR1 KGHSH, CDR2 LQKENI. V was clipped by 2 bases and J by 4 bases, with 17 bases between them.

The chain links TRBV5-6 to TRBJ1-1, with 7 bases that match TRBD1. The V gene's germline CDR1 is SGHDT and CDR2 YYEEEE. The CDR3 is 14 residues long. The ends lost 4 bases at V and 3 bases at J; junction bases unmatched: 6. The chain's CDR3 is CASSALDRDTEAFF. The CDR3 coding sequence is TGTGCCAGCAGCGCCCTCGACAGGGACACTGAAGCTTTCTTT. Full variable domain (remainder filled in from reference TRBV5-6 and TRBJ1-1): DAGVTQSPTHLIKTRGQQVTLRCSPKSGHDTVSWYQQALGQGPQFIFQYYEEEERQRGNFPDRFSGHQFPNYSSELNVNALLLGDSALYLCASSALDRDTEAFFGQGTRLTVV.

This clonotype has just a few counts. The chain is built from TRBV4-1 and TRBJ2-1; 8 positions match TRBD2. Germline V gene data show CDR1 as MGHRA and CDR2 as YSYEKL. V trimming: 0 bases; J trimming: 2 bases; junction bases outside the gene matches: 3. CDR3 length equals 16 residues. As DNA, the CDR3 is TGCGCCAGCAGCCAAGAAGGACTAGCAACCTACAATGAGCAGTTCTTC. This gives the protein CASSQEGLATYNEQFF.

This clonotype occurred many times. This chain links TRBV24-1 with TRBJ2-6; 9 nucleotides align to TRBD1. CDR1 and CDR2 (germline): KGHDR, SFDVKD. CDR3 size: 16 residues. V was clipped by 4 bases and J by 2 bases; unmatched bases: 2. The CDR3, as DNA: TGTGCCACCAGTGAAACAGGGGGCCCTGGGGCCAACGTCCTGACTTTC. This codes for CATSETGGPGANVLTF.

Details on this clonotype: This sequence may be a read error, since a much larger clone differs from it by one base. J is TRBJ2-3 and V is TRBV25-1; 7 positions match TRBD1. Looked up from germline, CDR1 is MGHDK and CDR2 is SYGVNS. The ends lost 4 bases at V and 2 bases at J; junction bases unmatched: 3. CDR3 length: 14 residues. The CDR3: CASSGQGNTDTQYF. CDR3 nucleotide sequence: TGTGCCAGCAGTGGACAGGGTAACACAGATACGCAGTATTTT.

V usage is TRBV15 and J usage is TRBJ2-3, with 8 bases aligning to TRBD1. V was pared by 5 bases and J by 0 bases, with 10 bases of the junction left unmatched. Per germline, CDR1 LNHNV and CDR2 YYDKDF (reference sequence). The CDR3 runs to 17 residues. In DNA form, the CDR3 reads TGTGCCACCAGCGTGAGTTGGACAGGGCCTAGCACAGATACGCAGTATTTT. This encodes CATSVSWTGPSTDTQYF.

The V call is TRBV10-3, the J call TRBJ2-3, with D perhaps matching TRBD1 (5 bases). This CDR3 spans 15 amino acids. Germline lookup yields CDR1 ENHRY and CDR2 SYGVKD. Trimming pared 2 bases from V and 1 base from J, leaving 10 bases between. The CDR3 loop is CAISEPFRGTDTQYF. The CDR3 region has the DNA TGTGCCATCAGTGAGCCTTTCAGGGGCACAGATACGCAGTATTTT.

The chain carries TRBV7-3 and TRBJ2-1; TRBD2 matches at 9 bases. The CDR3 has 15 amino acids. From germline, CDR1 is SGHTA and CDR2 FQGTGA. Trimming at V came to 0 bases and at J to 9 bases, leaving 6 bases not matched to a gene. CDR3 region: CASSLTGTSRGEQFF. DNA for the CDR3: TGTGCCAGCAGCTTAACGGGGACTAGCCGCGGTGAGCAGTTCTTC.

In this sample, this clonotype turned up a few times. The chain recombines TRBV27 with TRBJ2-2, with TRBD2 matching over 14 bases. With 2 bases clipped from V and 1 base from J, the junction kept 3 bases outside the gene matches. The CDR3 is 18 residues long. Germline-derived CDR1 and CDR2 are MNHEY and SMNVEV (reference sequence). This CDR3 is CASSLLGLAGENTGELFF. As DNA, the CDR3 is TGTGCCAGCAGTTTACTGGGACTAGCGGGAGAGAACACCGGGGAGCTGTTTTTT.

The gene calls are TRBV20-1 and TRBJ2-1; tentative D call: TRBD2 (5 bases). Germline CDR1 is DFQATT and CDR2 is SNEGSKA (reference sequence). This CDR3 region has 15 residues. V was pared by 4 bases and J by 4 bases, with 17 bases between. The DNA of the CDR3 is TGCAGTGCTATCGGACTGAATTTCGATTACAATGAGCAGTTCTTC. It is translated as CSAIGLNFDYNEQFF.

The chain uses TRBV7-2 and TRBJ2-2; 13 positions agree with TRBD2. This CDR3 has 17 amino acids. Germline CDR1 is SGHTA and CDR2 is FQGNSA. V shed 4 bases, J shed 5 bases, and the junction held 7 bases outside the gene matches. The CDR3 region has the DNA TGTGCCAGCAGCTCCCGGGGACTAGCGGGACGTACCGGGGAGCTGTTTTTT. This encodes CASSSRGLAGRTGELFF.

In this sample, this clonotype turned up a few times. The V and J genes are TRBV18 and TRBJ2-7; 7 positions match TRBD2. J gave up 9 bases and V 3 bases, and 8 bases lay outside the gene matches. The CDR3 is 13 amino acids. Germline V CDR1 and CDR2: KGHSH, LQKENI. Here the CDR3 DNA reads TGTGCCAGCTCACCGTCCGGACTAGGATTGCAGTACTTC. Translation gives CASSPSGLGLQYF.

The sample holds many counts of this clonotype. This rearrangement joins TRBV7-2 to TRBJ1-3, with D unclear. V lost 1 base and J 0 bases, leaving 10 bases between the germline ends. Germline V CDR1 and CDR2: SGHTA, FQGNSA. The CDR3 is 16 amino acids. The CDR3 nucleotides read TGTGCCAGCAGCTTAGGTATAGGTAGCTCTGGAAACACCATATATTTT. It specifies CASSLGIGSSGNTIYF.

This clonotype appeared a few times. The chain links TRBV2 to TRBJ2-1; TRBD1 is a possible D gene (5 bases). The V and J ends lost 2 bases and 0 bases respectively, with 17 bases between them. CDR3 length equals 18 residues. Germline V CDR1 and CDR2: SNHLY, FYNNEI. CDR3 amino acids: CASSERIGDWGSYNEQFF. The CDR3 nucleotides are TGTGCCAGCAGTGAAAGGATAGGGGATTGGGGCTCCTACAATGAGCAGTTCTTC.

The CDR3 DNA follows: TGTGCCAGCGCCGCGGGCAGTCTTTACGAGCAGTACTTC. This translates into CASAAGSLYEQYF. J is TRBJ2-7 and V is TRBV6-1, with TRBD2 as a possible D gene (5 bases). Trimming took 8 bases from V and 4 from J, leaving 15 bases between them. This CDR3 contains 13 residues. Germline V gene data show CDR1 as MNHNS and CDR2 as SASEGT.

The chain combines TRBV28 with TRBJ2-7; tentatively, D is TRBD2 (6 bases). The germline CDR1 and CDR2 sequences are MDHEN and SYDVKM. CDR3 length: 14 amino acids. V lost 4 bases and J lost 11, with 21 bases in between. The CDR3 nucleotides are TGTGCCAGCAGTTCCCCAGCTTCTAGCGACCAAAAGTACTTC. It codes for CASSSPASSDQKYF.

The sample holds a few counts of this clonotype. The chain has TRBV25-1 and TRBJ1-4; no clear D gene. V shed 4 bases and J shed 0 bases, with 12 bases lying between them. This CDR3 spans 16 amino acids. Germline assignment: CDR1 MGHDK and CDR2 SYGVNS. Here the CDR3 reads CASSALDFSTNEKLFF. The CDR3 DNA follows: TGTGCCAGCAGTGCGTTGGACTTTTCAACTAATGAAAAACTGTTTTTT.

The table lists this clonotype with many counts. Mismatch with germline at one junction end may stem from a read error. The J gene is TRBJ2-1, the V gene TRBV5-1; 8 bases agree with TRBD1. Per germline, CDR1 SGHRS and CDR2 YFSETQ. CDR3 length: 15 residues. CDR3 residues: CASSPGQGTYNEQFF. The CDR3 DNA is TGTGCCAGCAGCCCCGGACAGGGCACCTACAATGAGCAGTTCTTC.

The genes are TRBV5-1 and TRBJ1-4; D is unresolved. V was pared by 2 bases and J by 5 bases, with 10 bases between. Germline V gene lookup returns CDR1 SGHRS and CDR2 YFSETQ. The CDR3 extends over 14 amino acids. The CDR3 DNA reads as TGCGCCAGCAGCTTCGGAGGTTTCAATGAAAAACTGTTTTTT. This sequence encodes CASSFGGFNEKLFF.

The V gene is TRBV6-2 or TRBV6-3, the J gene TRBJ2-5; TRBD2 matches 12 bases. In germline, CDR1 is MNHEY, CDR2 SVGEGT. This CDR3 is 15 amino acids long. Unmatched junction bases numbered 3, after V lost 5 bases and J lost 2 bases. The CDR3 bases are TGTGCCAGCAGTGCCGGACTAGCGGGGCAAGAGACCCAGTACTTC. Residues: CASSAGLAGQETQYF.

The V call is TRBV5-1, the J call TRBJ2-1; D might be TRBD2 (7 bases). Germline V CDR1 and CDR2: SGHRS, YFSETQ. V lost 4 bases, J lost 2 bases, and 16 bases lay in between. This CDR3 is 16 amino acids long. The chain's CDR3 is CASSRTRGAAYNEQFF. CDR3 nucleotides: TGCGCCAGCAGCCGAACTCGGGGGGCCGCCTACAATGAGCAGTTCTTC.

The genes are TRBV20-1 and TRBJ2-1; TRBD2 matches at 14 bases. CDR1 and CDR2 from the germline V gene are DFQATT and SNEGSKA (reference sequence). V dropped 4 bases and J dropped 9; count of bases not matched to a gene: 8. The CDR3 loop spans 15 amino acids. As DNA, the CDR3 is TGCAGTGCTATATCCGGGACTAGCGGGAGAGGTGAGCAGTTCTTC. Translation gives CSAISGTSGRGEQFF.

This clonotype was seen a handful of times. This chain links TRBV7-2 with TRBJ1-4; D might be TRBD1 (5 bases). The germline gives CDR1 SGHTA, CDR2 FQGNSA. The CDR3 contains 16 residues. Trimming cost V 5 bases and J 5 bases, with 18 bases left between them. The CDR3 DNA sequence: TGTGCCAGCAGCGCCCTAGGCGGGACGCTAAATGAAAAACTGTTTTTT. As protein: CASSALGGTLNEKLFF.

The table lists this clonotype with a few counts. The rearrangement links TRBV7-8 to TRBJ2-3, with D hard to call. There are 12 residues in the CDR3. From germline, CDR1 is SGHVS and CDR2 FQNEAQ. V was trimmed by 3 bases and J by 7 bases, leaving 8 bases between them. CDR3 region: CASSLDHNTQYF. The CDR3 nucleotides are TGTGCCAGCAGCTTGGACCATAATACGCAGTATTTT.

V and J are TRBV7-8 and TRBJ2-1; TRBD2 might be the D (5 bases). V lost 1 base and J 10 bases, leaving 11 bases between the germline ends. In germline, CDR1 is SGHVS, CDR2 FQNEAQ. This CDR3 has 13 residues. The CDR3 region has the DNA TGTGCCAGCAGCTTAGTGGCACGCGGGGAGCAGTTCTTC. It encodes CASSLVARGEQFF.